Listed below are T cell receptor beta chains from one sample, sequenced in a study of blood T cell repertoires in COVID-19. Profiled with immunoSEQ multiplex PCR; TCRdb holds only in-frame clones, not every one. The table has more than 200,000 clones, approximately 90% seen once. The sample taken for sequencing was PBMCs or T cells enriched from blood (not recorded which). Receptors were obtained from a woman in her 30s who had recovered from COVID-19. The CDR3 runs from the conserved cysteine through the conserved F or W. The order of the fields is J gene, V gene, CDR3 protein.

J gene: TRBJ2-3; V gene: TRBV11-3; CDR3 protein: CASSLGLAGGADTQYF
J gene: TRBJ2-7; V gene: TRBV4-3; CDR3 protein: CASSPTSGISYEQYF
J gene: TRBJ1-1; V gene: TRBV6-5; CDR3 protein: CASSYYRVGTEAFF
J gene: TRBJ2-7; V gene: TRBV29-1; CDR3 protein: CSVERTSGSYEQYF
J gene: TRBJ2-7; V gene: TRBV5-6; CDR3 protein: CASSLAPHGAYAYEQYF
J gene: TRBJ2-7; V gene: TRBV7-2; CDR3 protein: CASSIPPMRVQYF
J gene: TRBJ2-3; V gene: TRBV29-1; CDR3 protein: CSVRQGDTDTQYF
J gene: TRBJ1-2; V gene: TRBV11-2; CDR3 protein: CASSLVGEGQRYGYTF
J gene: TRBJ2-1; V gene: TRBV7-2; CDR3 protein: CASSRDKNFYNEQFF
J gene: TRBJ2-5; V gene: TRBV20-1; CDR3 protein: CSASSRVAQYF
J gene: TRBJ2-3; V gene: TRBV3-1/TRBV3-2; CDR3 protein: CASSPSYRGVTDTQYF
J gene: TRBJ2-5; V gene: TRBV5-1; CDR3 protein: CASSLGQGNQETQYF
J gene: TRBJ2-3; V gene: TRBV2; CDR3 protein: CASSEASGTNTDTQYF
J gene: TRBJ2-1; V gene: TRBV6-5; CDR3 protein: CASSYSTASGHNEQFF
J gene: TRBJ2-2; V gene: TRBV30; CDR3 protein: CAWKRTSENTGELFF
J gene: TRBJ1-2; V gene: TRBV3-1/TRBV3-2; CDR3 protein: CASSQEGVGGYTF
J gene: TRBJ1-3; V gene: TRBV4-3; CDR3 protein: CASSQVATGSGNTIYF
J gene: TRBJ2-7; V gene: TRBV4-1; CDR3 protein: CASSQEGRTAYEQYF
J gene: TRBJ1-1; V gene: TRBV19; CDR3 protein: CARLHYRDRENTEAFF
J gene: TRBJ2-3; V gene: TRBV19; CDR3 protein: CASSLLAGVSGDTQYF
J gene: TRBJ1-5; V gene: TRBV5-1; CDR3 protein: CASSLAGDNQPQHF
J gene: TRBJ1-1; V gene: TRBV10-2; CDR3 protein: CASKTGEGTEAFF
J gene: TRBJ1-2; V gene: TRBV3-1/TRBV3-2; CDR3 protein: CASSPQGGTNYGYTF
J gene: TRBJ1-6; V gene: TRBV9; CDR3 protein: CASSVEGGTNSPLHF
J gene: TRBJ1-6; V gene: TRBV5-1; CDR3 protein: CASSPNFGGQGDSPLHF
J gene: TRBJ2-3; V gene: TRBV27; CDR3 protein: CASRDWASDTDTQYF
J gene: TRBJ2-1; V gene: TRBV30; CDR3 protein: CAWSVPGGNEQFF
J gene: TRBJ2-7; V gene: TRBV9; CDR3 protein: CASSYGYEQYF
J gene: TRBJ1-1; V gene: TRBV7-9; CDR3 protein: CASSAQGTTEAFF
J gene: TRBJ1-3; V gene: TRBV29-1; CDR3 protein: CSVVGTDMISGNTIYF
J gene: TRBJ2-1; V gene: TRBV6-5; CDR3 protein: CASRGWEQFF
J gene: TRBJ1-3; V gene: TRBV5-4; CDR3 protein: CASSPDSHSGNTIYF
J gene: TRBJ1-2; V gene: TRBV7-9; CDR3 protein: CASSLQGQIIYGYTF
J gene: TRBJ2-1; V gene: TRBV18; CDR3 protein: CASSPSRTSVGYEQFF
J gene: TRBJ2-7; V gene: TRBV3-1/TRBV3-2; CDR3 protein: CASSQESYYSPYEQYF
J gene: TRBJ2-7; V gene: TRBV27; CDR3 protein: CASSLSGRKQYF
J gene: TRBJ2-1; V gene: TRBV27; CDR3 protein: CASSYGFGEQFF
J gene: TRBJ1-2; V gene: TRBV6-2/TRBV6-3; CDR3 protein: CASSYLPGVGPGYTF
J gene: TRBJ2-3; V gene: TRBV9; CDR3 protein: CASSPTSGSTDTQYF
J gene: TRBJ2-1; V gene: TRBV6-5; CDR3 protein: CASSPPTTHKQFF
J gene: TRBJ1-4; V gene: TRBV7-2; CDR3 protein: CASSLTGQGREKLFF
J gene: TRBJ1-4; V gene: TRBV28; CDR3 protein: CASRWRAVYATNEKLFF
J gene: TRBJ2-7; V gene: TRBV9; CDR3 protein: CASSVGTGGAHEQYF
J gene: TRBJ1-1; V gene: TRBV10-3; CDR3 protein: CAISLNRGRAEAFF
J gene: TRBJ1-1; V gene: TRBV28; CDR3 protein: CASRPAGTANEAFF
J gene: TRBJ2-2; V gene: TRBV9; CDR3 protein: CASSQRDPNTGELFF
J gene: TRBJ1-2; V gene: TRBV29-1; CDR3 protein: CSVAVFRRAGANYGYTF
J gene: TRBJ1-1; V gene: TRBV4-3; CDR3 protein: CASSQDGGTAYTGAEAFF
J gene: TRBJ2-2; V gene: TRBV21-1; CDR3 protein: CASSGFGLAGGPDGELFF
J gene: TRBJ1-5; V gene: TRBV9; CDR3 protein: CASSGRQRLDQPQHF
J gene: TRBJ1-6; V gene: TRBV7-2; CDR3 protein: CASSIQGYYNSPLHF
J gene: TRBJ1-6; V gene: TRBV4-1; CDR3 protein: CASSQVTSLIYPDSPLHF
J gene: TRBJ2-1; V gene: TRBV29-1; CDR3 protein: CSVRQGALYNEQFF
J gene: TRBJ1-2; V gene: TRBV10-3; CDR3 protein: CATGGQGRFGYGYTF
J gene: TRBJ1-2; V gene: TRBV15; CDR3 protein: CATSRPVGGQGMDYGYTF
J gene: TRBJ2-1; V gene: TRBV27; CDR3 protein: CASGSLAGSYNEQFF